This is a list of T cell receptor beta chains from one sample in a study of T cell repertoires in aging, cancer and after chemotherapy. MiXCR, applied by TCRdb to the multiplex PCR reads, yields one record per CDR3 protein. The repertoire holds 1,200 or so distinct CDR3 sequences, with over 25% as singletons. The sequenced sample was blood. These receptors all come from a human donor with a solid tumor. The CDR3 runs from the conserved cysteine through the conserved F or W.

>TRBV20-1|TRBJ2-7
CSASLWGGQGPYEQYF
>TRBV20-1|TRBJ1-5
CSRGAGDYSNQPQHF
>TRBV29-1|TRBJ2-7
CSVFLRQRGVYEQYF
>TRBV5-5|TRBJ1-6
CASSGGQGNSPLHF
>TRBV5-6|TRBJ2-7
CASSLALASEPSYEQYF
>TRBV25-1|TRBJ2-3
CASSEYSQPDTDTQYF
>TRBV6-1|TRBJ2-4
CASSYRNGLAGGTLAKNIQYF
>TRBV20-1|TRBJ2-3
CSAVTSSTDTQYF
>TRBV5-6|TRBJ1-2
CASSLIQGAGGGYTF
>TRBV20-1|TRBJ1-2
CSAALSGANYGYTF
>TRBV6-5|TRBJ1-2
CASSYSTPGQINYGYTF
>TRBV7-2|TRBJ2-2
CASSLVLGELFF
>TRBV23-1|TRBJ2-7
CASSQSYQSLYEQYF
>TRBV6-6|TRBJ2-3
CASRLRAGPSTDTQYF
>TRBV5-1|TRBJ2-5
CASSFGSGGAGGPETQYF
>TRBV7-3|TRBJ2-1
CASSFSSGGAQEQFF
>TRBV19|TRBJ2-5
CASSIKRGGGTQYF
>TRBV12-3/TRBV12-4|TRBJ2-5
CASTLGTSVETQYF